What follows is one T cell receptor (beta chain) and its context. These data originate in a study of blood T cell repertoires in COVID-19. Germline V lookup: CDR1 GTSNPN, CDR2 SVGIG (reference sequence). With V trimmed by 5 bases and J by 5 bases, 4 bases remained unmatched. This CDR3 has 13 residues. Data came from immunoSEQ multiplex PCR; TCRdb stores just in-frame clones and leaves some out. The table has 250,000 or so clones, about 82% seen once; the top ten hold roughly 2%. What was sequenced was PBMCs or T cells enriched from blood (not recorded which). This sequence was found in a woman aged 45-59 years who had recovered from COVID-19. The chain carries TRBV30 and TRBJ1-5; TRBD1 matches 9 bases. This chain's CDR3 is CAWATGGHQPQHF. The CDR3 DNA follows: TGTGCCTGGGCGACAGGGGGACATCAGCCCCAGCATTTT.